This T cell receptor (beta chain) stems from a study of T cell repertoires in cytomegalovirus infection. Study-level findings and limits: CMV-specific HLA-C-restricted TCR beta clonotypes dominated the ex vivo response. Summed frequency of shared TCR beta families picked out CMV carriers who also had the relevant HLA.

TCRdb reprocessed the reads with MiXCR, giving one entry per CDR3 protein. The data show some 180,000 distinct CDR3 sequences, under 25% seen once. CDR1 is LGHNA and CDR2 is YNFKEQ in the germline V gene. V was cut by 0 bases and J by 1 base, with 6 bases left in between. There are 14 residues in the CDR3. Worth noting for this clonotype: Its cognate antigen is unknown.

This rearrangement joins TRBV4-2 to TRBJ1-1; D call uncertain. This TCR was sampled from a human donor in good health (CMV status not recorded). Some clones in this sample may be carry-over from other donors' samples. Sequenced: PBMCs. CDR3 amino acids: CASSQDEANTEAFF. CDR3 DNA: TGTGCCAGCAGCCAAGATGAGGCGAACACTGAAGCTTTCTTT.